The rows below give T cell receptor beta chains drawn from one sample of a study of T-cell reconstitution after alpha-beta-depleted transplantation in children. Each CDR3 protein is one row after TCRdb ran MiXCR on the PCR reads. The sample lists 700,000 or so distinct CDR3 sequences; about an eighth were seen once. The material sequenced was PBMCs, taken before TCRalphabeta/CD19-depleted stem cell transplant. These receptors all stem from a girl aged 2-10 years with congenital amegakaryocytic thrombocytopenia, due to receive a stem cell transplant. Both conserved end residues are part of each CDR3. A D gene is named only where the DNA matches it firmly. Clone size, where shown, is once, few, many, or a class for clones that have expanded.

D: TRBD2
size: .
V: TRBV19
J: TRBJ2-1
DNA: TGTGCCAGTAGTAGGCCCCAACTAGCGGGAGATGGCAATGAGCAGTTCTTC
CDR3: CASSRPQLAGDGNEQFF

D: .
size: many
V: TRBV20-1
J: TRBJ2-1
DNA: TGCAGTGCTGTCTGGCTTGAGCAGTTCTTC
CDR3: CSAVWLEQFF

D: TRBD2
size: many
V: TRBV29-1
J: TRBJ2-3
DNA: TGCAGCGTTGACCAAGCCCTAACTAGCGGGAGCACAGATACGCAGTATTTT
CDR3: CSVDQALTSGSTDTQYF

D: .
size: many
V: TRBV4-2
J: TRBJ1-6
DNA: TGTGCCAGCAGCCAAGTCGGGGTTGACGGTTCACCCCTCCACTTT
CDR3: CASSQVGVDGSPLHF

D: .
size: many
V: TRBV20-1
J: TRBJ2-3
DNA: TGCAGTGCTAGCCGGGGGGCGCGGACAGATACGCAGTATTTT
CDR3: CSASRGARTDTQYF

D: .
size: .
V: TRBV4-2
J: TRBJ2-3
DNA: TGTGCCATCAGCCCCGGGTCCCTCTTCCGGGGAAGCACAGATACGCAGTATTTT
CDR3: CAISPGSLFRGSTDTQYF

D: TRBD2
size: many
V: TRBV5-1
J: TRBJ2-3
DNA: TGCGCCAGCAGCTTGATACTAGCGGTCACAGATACGCAGTATTTT
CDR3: CASSLILAVTDTQYF

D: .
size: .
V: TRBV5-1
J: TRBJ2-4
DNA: TGCGCCAGTAGGGAACAGGCTGTCGGGGAAAACATTCAGTACTTC
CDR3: CASREQAVGENIQYF

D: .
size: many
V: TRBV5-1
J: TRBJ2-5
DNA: TGCGCCAGCAGTTATAGCGTGGCTGTAGAGACCCAGTACTTC
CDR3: CASSYSVAVETQYF

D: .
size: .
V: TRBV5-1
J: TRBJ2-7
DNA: TGCGCCAGCAGCGAAGGGGAGAGCTACGAGCAGTACTTC
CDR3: CASSEGESYEQYF

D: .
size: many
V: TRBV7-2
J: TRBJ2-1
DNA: TGTGCCAGCAGCTTAGGGGCTAGCAAGTTCTTC
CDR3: CASSLGASKFF

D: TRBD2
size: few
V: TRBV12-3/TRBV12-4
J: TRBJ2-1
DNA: TGTGCCAGCACCGAGACGACTAGCGGGAGGGCCTACAATGAGCAGTTCTTC
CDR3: CASTETTSGRAYNEQFF

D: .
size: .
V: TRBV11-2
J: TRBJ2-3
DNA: TGTGCCAGCAGCCCCTACCTACAGAGCGCCACAGATACGCAGTATTTT
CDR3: CASSPYLQSATDTQYF

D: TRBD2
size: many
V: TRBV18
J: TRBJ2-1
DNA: TGTGCCAGCTCACCAGAGACTAGCGGACACAATGAGCAGTTCTTC
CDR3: CASSPETSGHNEQFF

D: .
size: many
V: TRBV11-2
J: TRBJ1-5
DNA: TGTGCCAGCAGCTTAGGTGTATGGCAGCCCCAGCATTTT
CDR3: CASSLGVWQPQHF

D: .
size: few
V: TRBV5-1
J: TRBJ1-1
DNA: TGCGCCAGCACCCCGGGCCCCTCATACGGAGAAGCTTTCTTT
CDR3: CASTPGPSYGEAFF

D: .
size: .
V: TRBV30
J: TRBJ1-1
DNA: TGTGCCTGGAAGGACGTGAGCACTCTGAACACTGAAGCTTTCTTT
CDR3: CAWKDVSTLNTEAFF

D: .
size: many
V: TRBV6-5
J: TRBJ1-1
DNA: TGTGCCAGCAGTTACTCCCCTGTGAGAGGCACTGAAGCTTTCTTT
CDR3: CASSYSPVRGTEAFF

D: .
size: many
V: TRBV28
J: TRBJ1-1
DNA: TGTGCCAGCACGGATTTGCTGGGAGCTTTCTTT
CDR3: CASTDLLGAFF

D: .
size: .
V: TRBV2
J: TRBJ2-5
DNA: TGTGCCAGCGGCCGGGCCCAAGAGACCCAGTACTTC
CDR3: CASGRAQETQYF